This passage covers 32 T cell receptor beta chains from one sample sequenced in a study of T cells after yellow fever vaccination. MiXCR was run by TCRdb on the 5' RACE reads, yielding one entry per CDR3 protein. Of a few hundred thousand distinct CDR3 sequences listed, about 19% are singletons. The sample here was PBMCs, taken 15 days after the yellow fever booster vaccination. The receptors come from a young man who received the YFV17D yellow fever vaccine.

The chain recombines TRBV19 with TRBJ2-7; no clear D. The CDR3 sequence is 15 residues long. Per the germline V gene, CDR1 is LNHDA and CDR2 is SQIVND (reference sequence). V lost 4 bases and J lost 1, with 14 bases in between. Written as DNA, the CDR3 is TGTGCCAGTAGTACTGATGGGTCTTTATCCTACGAGCAGTACTTC. Encoded protein: CASSTDGSLSYEQYF.

This clonotype came up a few times. J is TRBJ2-5 and V is TRBV7-2, with 7 bases that match TRBD1. The CDR3 runs 14 residues. V lost 7 bases, J lost 2 bases, and 7 bases stayed unmatched. CDR1 is SGHTA, CDR2 FQGNSA, per germline. CDR3 residues: CASNPGQPQETQYF. Here the CDR3 DNA reads TGTGCCAGCAACCCGGGACAGCCTCAAGAGACCCAGTACTTC.

This rearrangement joins TRBV10-3 to TRBJ2-2; 11 bases align to TRBD2. With V trimmed by 5 bases and J by 2 bases, 4 bases remained unmatched. Germline V gene sequence: CDR1 ENHRY, CDR2 SYGVKD. This CDR3 has 16 amino acids. The CDR3 DNA reads TGTGCCATCAGTCGACTAGCGGGGCCCAACACCGGGGAGCTGTTTTTT. Translation gives CAISRLAGPNTGELFF.

CDR3 region: CASSPSLEQYF. CDR3 bases: TGTGCCAGCAGCCCGTCCCTCGAGCAGTACTTC. The chain recombines TRBV12-3 or TRBV12-4 with TRBJ2-7, with D uncertain. This CDR3 has 11 amino acids. V lost 6 bases and J 6 bases, leaving 9 bases between the germline ends.

This chain links TRBV24-1 with TRBJ2-3, with 9 bases aligning to TRBD2. J gave up 1 base and V 6 bases, and 10 bases lay outside the gene matches. The germline V gene encodes CDR1 KGHDR and CDR2 SFDVKD. The CDR3 consists of 17 residues. The CDR3 sequence: CATSPAGGRSRTDTQYF. CDR3 sequence (DNA): TGTGCCACCAGTCCAGCGGGAGGCCGGTCTCGCACAGATACGCAGTATTTT.

V and J are TRBV5-5 and TRBJ2-3, with TRBD1 matching over 12 bases. CDR1 is SGHKS and CDR2 is YYEKEE in the germline V gene (reference sequence). V lost 5 bases, J lost 0 bases, and 10 bases stayed unmatched. This CDR3 spans 18 amino acids. The CDR3 region has the DNA TGTGCCAGCAGAGTCCGGGACAGGGGGCAAGGTAGCACAGATACGCAGTATTTT. This gives the protein CASRVRDRGQGSTDTQYF.

This clonotype was detected a few times. The chain recombines TRBV19 with TRBJ2-7; perhaps TRBD1 as D (7 bases). This CDR3 spans 14 amino acids. Germline V lookup: CDR1 LNHDA, CDR2 SQIVND (reference sequence). V lost 3 bases to trimming and J lost 4 bases, with 13 bases between them. The CDR3, as DNA: TGTGCCAGTAGTATGGAGGGCAGGGGGTACGAGCAGTACTTC. Its translation is CASSMEGRGYEQYF.

This clonotype came up a few times. This rearrangement joins TRBV5-6 to TRBJ2-1; 10 bases fit TRBD1. The germline CDR1 and CDR2 sequences are SGHDT and YYEEEE. Trimming took 1 base from V and 8 from J; bases not matched to a gene: 3. The CDR3 totals 14 residues. The CDR3 coding sequence is TGTGCCAGCAGCTTGCGGACAGGGGGGGATGAGCAGTTCTTC. It is translated as CASSLRTGGDEQFF.

The chain has TRBV28 and TRBJ2-1; 15 bases map to TRBD2. V was clipped by 8 bases and J by 6 bases; unmatched bases: 2. The CDR3 extends over 14 amino acids. CDR1 and CDR2 from the germline V gene are MDHEN and SYDVKM. CDR3 residues: CASGTSGRSNEQFF. For the CDR3, the DNA is TGTGCCAGCGGGACTAGCGGGAGGTCCAATGAGCAGTTCTTC.

The chain recombines TRBV28 with TRBJ2-1, with D unresolved. This CDR3 has 12 amino acids. Germline assignment: CDR1 MDHEN and CDR2 SYDVKM. V lost 3 bases, J lost 9 bases, and 9 bases lay in between. CDR3 bases: TGTGCCAGCAGTTTCATCCGGAGTGAGCAGTTCTTC. Its protein is CASSFIRSEQFF.

The chain joins TRBV6-2 or TRBV6-3 to TRBJ2-1, with D hard to call. The germline V gene has CDR1 MNHEY and CDR2 SVGEGT. V dropped 0 bases and J dropped 4 bases, with 16 bases sitting between them. This CDR3 is built from 17 residues. CDR3 loop: CASSYSKYRQTYNEQFF. The CDR3 nucleotides read TGTGCCAGCAGTTACTCGAAGTATCGGCAGACATACAATGAGCAGTTCTTC.

A few counts support this clonotype. The genes are TRBV29-1 and TRBJ2-2, with D uncertain. Per germline, CDR1 SQVTM and CDR2 ANQGSEA. The ends were cut back, 2 bases at V and 8 bases at J, with 3 bases in the middle. The CDR3 has 10 amino acids. Written as DNA, the CDR3 is TGCAGCGTTGAAATGGGGGAGCTGTTTTTT. The encoded protein is CSVEMGELFF.

This clonotype appeared a few times. The rearrangement links TRBV7-9 to TRBJ1-1, with D hard to call. V gave up 1 base and J gave up 1 base, with 7 bases separating them. The germline V gene has CDR1 SEHNR and CDR2 FQNEAQ (reference sequence). This CDR3 is 14 amino acids long. As DNA, the CDR3 is TGTGCCAGCAGCTTAGGAGTCGAGAACACTGAAGCTTTCTTT. Amino acid sequence: CASSLGVENTEAFF.

The chain links TRBV12-5 to TRBJ1-5; D is undetermined. CDR1 is LGHNT and CDR2 is FRNRAP in the germline V gene. CDR3 size: 17 residues. The V end lost 7 bases, the J end lost 0 bases, and 19 bases lay between the germline ends. The CDR3, as DNA: TGTGCTAGTGCCGACGGACGCGGGCCTGATAGCAATCAGCCCCAGCATTTT. It encodes CASADGRGPDSNQPQHF.

J is TRBJ2-1 and V is TRBV20-1; 13 bases agree with TRBD2. V was clipped by 1 base and J by 2 bases; unmatched bases: 11. Germline V gene lookup returns CDR1 DFQATT and CDR2 SNEGSKA (reference sequence). The CDR3 has 19 amino acids. CDR3: CSARVRLAGGFTTYNEQFF. In nucleotides, the CDR3 is TGCAGTGCTAGAGTTAGACTAGCGGGAGGATTTACCACCTACAATGAGCAGTTCTTC.

The rearrangement uses TRBV11-2 and TRBJ2-7; 9 bases match TRBD1. V gave up 8 bases and J gave up 2 bases; unmatched junction bases: 7. Germline CDR1 reads SGHAT; CDR2 reads FQNNGV. This CDR3 is built from 14 residues. The CDR3 coding sequence is TGTGCCAGCCAGCCGGGACAGGGACCCTACGAGCAGTACTTC. The encoded protein is CASQPGQGPYEQYF.

The chain joins TRBV12-3 or TRBV12-4 to TRBJ2-5; D remains unclear. The CDR3 has 13 residues. The V end lost 5 bases, the J end lost 7 bases, and 14 bases lay between the germline ends. The CDR3 sequence is CASSLSGSATQYF. In DNA, the CDR3 is TGTGCCAGCAGTCTCTCAGGCAGCGCGACCCAGTACTTC.

This clonotype was observed a handful of times. This chain joins TRBV11-2 and TRBJ2-3, with D hard to call. CDR1 SGHAT and CDR2 FQNNGV come from the germline V gene. This CDR3 contains 15 residues. Trimming stripped 2 bases from V and 0 bases from J, with 9 bases between. CDR3 in amino acids: CASSLMRSSTDTQYF. The CDR3 coding sequence is TGTGCCAGCAGCTTAATGCGGAGTAGCACAGATACGCAGTATTTT.

This clonotype was observed a few times. V and J are TRBV27 and TRBJ2-2; the match to TRBD1 covers 8 bases. V lost 5 bases to trimming and J lost 5 bases; unmatched junction nucleotides: 4. Germline V gene data show CDR1 as MNHEY and CDR2 as SMNVEV (reference sequence). This CDR3 spans 14 amino acids. The CDR3 protein is CASSAGGPTGELFF. The CDR3, as DNA: TGTGCCAGCAGTGCAGGGGGCCCAACCGGGGAGCTGTTTTTT.

This clonotype was found a few times. The genes are TRBV7-2 and TRBJ1-1, with D unclear. The V gene lost 5 bases and the J gene lost 5 bases, with 15 bases spanning the gap. This CDR3 has 14 amino acids. Germline V gene sequence: CDR1 SGHTA, CDR2 FQGNSA. The CDR3, as DNA: TGTGCCAGCAGCCTCGCTCGGGGATCTACTGAAGCTTTCTTT. This sequence encodes CASSLARGSTEAFF.

Written as DNA, the CDR3 is TGTGCCAGCAGTTACCTAGCGGACACAGATACGCAGTATTTT. It specifies CASSYLADTDTQYF. The chain couples TRBV6-5 to TRBJ2-3, with 7 bases identical to TRBD2. The CDR3 is made up of 14 amino acids. Trimming at V came to 2 bases and at J to 2 bases, leaving 1 base not matched to a gene. From germline, CDR1 is MNHEY and CDR2 SVGAGI.

This chain connects TRBV11-3 to TRBJ1-1; perhaps TRBD1 as D (5 bases). CDR3 length: 14 residues. The V and J ends lost 0 bases and 1 base respectively, with 6 bases between them. Germline V gene sequence: CDR1 SGHNT, CDR2 YENEEA. The CDR3 region has the DNA TGTGCCAGCAGCTTAGATCAGGGGAACACTGAAGCTTTCTTT. This gives the protein CASSLDQGNTEAFF. The whole variable domain, remainder taken from reference TRBV11-3 and TRBJ1-1, is EAGVVQSPRYKIIEKKQPVAFWCNPISGHNTLYWYLQNLGQGPELLIRYENEEAVDDSQLPKDRFSAERLKGVDSTLKIQPAELGDSAVYLCASSLDQGNTEAFFGQGTRLTVV.

V usage is TRBV6-1 and J usage is TRBJ2-1, with D possibly being TRBD2 (6 bases). With 6 bases removed from V and 2 bases from J, the gap between germline ends came to 17 bases. The germline gives CDR1 MNHNS, CDR2 SASEGT. The CDR3 totals 16 residues. The CDR3 here is CASRPDFSGTYNEQFF. CDR3 bases: TGTGCCAGCAGACCAGACTTTAGCGGAACCTACAATGAGCAGTTCTTC.

This clonotype has only a few counts. The rearrangement joins TRBV5-4 to TRBJ2-1; a possible D gene is TRBD2 (5 bases). From germline, CDR1 is SGHNT and CDR2 YYREEE (reference sequence). Trimming removed 4 bases from V and 4 bases from J, with 15 bases in between. The CDR3 is 15 amino acids. For the CDR3, the DNA is TGTGCCAGCAGCGGTAGCGTTCAGAGGTACAATGAGCAGTTCTTC. Translated: CASSGSVQRYNEQFF.

This clonotype was counted only a few times. The chain joins TRBV6-5 to TRBJ2-7; TRBD2 matches at 7 bases. V lost 2 bases to trimming and J lost 4 bases; unmatched junction nucleotides: 2. The CDR3 extends over 13 amino acids. Germline V gene sequence: CDR1 MNHEY, CDR2 SVGAGI. The CDR3 sequence is CASSYGRVYEQYF. In nucleotides, the CDR3 is TGTGCCAGCAGTTACGGGAGGGTATACGAGCAGTACTTC.

This chain uses TRBV11-3 with TRBJ2-2; 9 bases agree with TRBD2. Germline V lookup: CDR1 SGHNT, CDR2 YENEEA. The CDR3 runs to 15 residues. J was trimmed by 7 bases and V by 6 bases; bases with no gene match: 9. CDR3 nucleotide sequence: TGTGCCAGCAGTTCAACGGGACTAGCTAACGGGGAGCTGTTTTTT. It specifies CASSSTGLANGELFF. Using reference TRBV11-3 and TRBJ2-2 for the parts outside the CDR3, the full variable domain is EAGVVQSPRYKIIEKKQPVAFWCNPISGHNTLYWYLQNLGQGPELLIRYENEEAVDDSQLPKDRFSAERLKGVDSTLKIQPAELGDSAVYLCASSSTGLANGELFFGEGSRLTVL.

The CDR3 DNA is TGCGGATGCATAGCGGGAGGGAGTGTCACAGATACGCAGTATTTT. The encoded protein is CGCIAGGSVTDTQYF. The rearrangement uses TRBV20-1 and TRBJ2-3; 11 positions agree with TRBD2. The CDR3 extends over 15 amino acids. Germline loops: CDR1 DFQATT, CDR2 SNEGSKA (reference sequence).

The CDR3 reads CASIAGPYNEQFF. In DNA form, the CDR3 reads TGTGCCAGCATTGCGGGGCCGTACAATGAGCAGTTCTTC. This rearrangement joins TRBV6-2 or TRBV6-3 to TRBJ2-1; D perhaps matches TRBD2 (6 bases). V gave up 7 bases and J gave up 4 bases, with 11 bases separating them. The CDR3 totals 13 residues. Germline assignment: CDR1 MNHEY and CDR2 SVGEGT.

J is TRBJ2-5 and V is TRBV5-1; D is undetermined. The CDR3 sequence is 11 residues long. V was pared by 5 bases and J by 5 bases, with 7 bases between. The germline CDR1 and CDR2 sequences are SGHRS and YFSETQ. The CDR3 spells CASSKDETQYF. For the CDR3, the DNA is TGCGCCAGCAGTAAGGACGAGACCCAGTACTTC.

Only a few counts were recorded for this clonotype. V gene TRBV19 combines with J gene TRBJ2-1; 10 bases are shared with TRBD2. The V gene end was trimmed by 5 bases and the J gene end by 6 bases; junction bases not matched to a gene: 13. Germline V gene sequence: CDR1 LNHDA, CDR2 SQIVND (reference sequence). The CDR3 covers 17 residues. CDR3 region: CASSHMLLAGVINEQFF. The CDR3 coding sequence is TGTGCCAGTAGTCACATGCTCCTAGCGGGAGTGATCAATGAGCAGTTCTTC.

The chain has TRBV14 and TRBJ2-5; D is undetermined. The V end lost 4 bases, the J end lost 1 base, and 10 bases lay between the germline ends. Germline CDR1 is SGHDN and CDR2 is FVKESK. The CDR3 extends over 14 amino acids. CDR3 DNA: TGTGCCAGCAGCCCGGGTTGGTCCCAAGAGACCCAGTACTTC. The encoded protein is CASSPGWSQETQYF.

This chain uses TRBV19 with TRBJ2-7; possibly TRBD2 for D (5 bases). Per the germline V gene, CDR1 is LNHDA and CDR2 is SQIVND (reference sequence). Trimming left V 4 bases short and J 5 bases short, with 15 bases between. The CDR3 is made up of 14 amino acids. The CDR3 DNA follows: TGTGCCAGTAGTAGTTCGGGGATCCGGGACGAGCAGTACTTC. This encodes CASSSSGIRDEQYF. Together with reference TRBV19 and TRBJ2-7, the CDR3 gives the full variable domain: DGGITQSPKYLFRKEGQNVTLSCEQNLNHDAMYWYRQDPGQGLRLIYYSQIVNDFQKGDIAEGYSVSREKKESFPLTVTSAQKNPTAFYLCASSSSGIRDEQYFGPGTRLTVT.